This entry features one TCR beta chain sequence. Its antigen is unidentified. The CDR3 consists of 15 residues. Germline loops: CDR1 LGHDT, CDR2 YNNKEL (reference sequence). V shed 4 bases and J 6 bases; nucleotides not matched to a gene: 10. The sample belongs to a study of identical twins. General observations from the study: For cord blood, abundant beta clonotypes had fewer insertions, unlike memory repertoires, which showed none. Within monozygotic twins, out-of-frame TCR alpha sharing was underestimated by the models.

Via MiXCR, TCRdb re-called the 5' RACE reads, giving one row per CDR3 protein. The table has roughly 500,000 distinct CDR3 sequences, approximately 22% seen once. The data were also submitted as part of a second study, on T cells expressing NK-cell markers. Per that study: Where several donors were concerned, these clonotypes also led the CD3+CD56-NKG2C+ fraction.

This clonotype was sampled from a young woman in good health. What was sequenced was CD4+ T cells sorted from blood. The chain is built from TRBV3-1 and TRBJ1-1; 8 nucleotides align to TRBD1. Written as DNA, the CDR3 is TGTGCCAGCAGCCCCACAGGGGGGCACGACTCTGAAGCTTTCTTT. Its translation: CASSPTGGHDSEAFF.